The clone carrying this T cell receptor (beta chain) came up many times. Its antigen is as yet unknown. The T cells used for sorted libraries numbered around 1 million, either CD4+ or CD8+. This sample stems from a study of neurological immune-mediated disorders. The study's findings and limits: HTLV-1-associated myelopathy ranked highest for TCR clonal expansion and multiple sclerosis lowest, beneath healthy controls. No CDR3 amino acid sequences were shared by expanded clones across subjects, suggesting private repertoires in all groups.

The making of cDNA relied on 5'RACE with 10-nucleotide random UMIs. TCRdb analysed the 5' RACE reads with MiXCR anew, one entry per CDR3 protein. The sample shows fewer than 40,000 distinct CDR3 sequences, roughly 3.7% of them seen only once. This receptor was obtained from a woman in her forties in good health. The specimen sequenced was CD4+ T cells from blood.

CDR3 in amino acids: CASSPAEQAFF. CDR3 nucleotides: TGTGCCAGCTCACCGGCTGAACAGGCTTTCTTT. The chain links TRBV18 to TRBJ1-1; D unclear. Trimming cost V 3 bases and J 11 bases, with 10 bases left between them. Germline-derived CDR1 and CDR2 are KGHSH and LQKENI. The CDR3 covers 11 residues.